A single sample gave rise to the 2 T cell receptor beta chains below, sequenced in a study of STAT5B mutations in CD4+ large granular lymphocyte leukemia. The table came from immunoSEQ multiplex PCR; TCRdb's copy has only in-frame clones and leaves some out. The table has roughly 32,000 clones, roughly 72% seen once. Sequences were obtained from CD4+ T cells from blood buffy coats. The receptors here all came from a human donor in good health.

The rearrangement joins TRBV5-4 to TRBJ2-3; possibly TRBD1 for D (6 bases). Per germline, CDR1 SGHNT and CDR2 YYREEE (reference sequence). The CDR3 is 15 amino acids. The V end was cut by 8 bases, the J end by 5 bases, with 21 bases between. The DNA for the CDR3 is TGTGCCAGTTCTACAGTGAGGCAGGGGCAAGATACGCAGTATTTT. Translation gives CASSTVRQGQDTQYF.

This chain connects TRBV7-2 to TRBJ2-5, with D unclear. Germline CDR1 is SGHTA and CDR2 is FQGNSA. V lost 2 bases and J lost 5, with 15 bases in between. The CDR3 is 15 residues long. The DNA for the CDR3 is TGTGCCAGCAGCTTATTTAGTACCCCTCGGGAGACCCAGTACTTC. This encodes CASSLFSTPRETQYF.